This T cell receptor beta chain was profiled in a study of cytomegalovirus exposure and HLA in healthy donors (dated by TCRdb to 2015 to 2018). Regarding the complete study: An earlier analysis of several hundred of the donors reported about 300 Gb of sequence data and 90 million to 120 million unique TCR beta sequences obtained from roughly 170 million T cells. Approximately 300 gigabases of sequencing data and around 88 million unique TCR sequences made up an early release that covered approximately 620 HLA-typed donors. Of the 300 to 450 genotyped donors, approximately 81% were placed in the genetic ancestry cluster associated with self-reported Caucasian donors. The study aimed to test whether signatures of past pathogen exposure could be identified by cataloging public T cell receptors. Using immunosequencing, the study profiled T cell repertoires from around 670 subjects and related those repertoires to cytomegalovirus serostatus. Along with the approximately 670-subject first cohort, a separate validation cohort of over a hundred different subjects was used. To predict cytomegalovirus infection status, the study brought together high-throughput TCR immunosequencing, statistical association of individual TCRs with disease status, and machine learning. To study patterns of TCR occurrence, a later analysis re-analyzed previously published TCR beta repertoires from 500 to 850 donors and added high-resolution HLA genotyping. Rather than drawing on any new phenotypic data, the later analysis identified candidate immune exposures from TCR beta sequences and the way those sequences occurred across donors. To decide whether each TCR beta V gene segment behaved as functional or pseudogenic, an earlier analysis of several hundred of the donors relied on high-throughput TCR beta sequencing. Alongside the repertoire data, information on donor age, sex, ethnicity and CMV serostatus was compiled. In a later genetic analysis, genome-wide SNP genotypes for about 55% of the roughly 700 donors were used, and that subset was treated as a discovery cohort. All discovery cohort repertoires had been generated using a single sequencing platform. HLA typing covered class I and class II loci at four-digit resolution. The number of typed donors differed by locus: 629-630 for A, B, C, DRB1 and DQB1; 500 to 550 for DQA1; approximately 600 for DPA1; and some 470 for DPB1. Roughly five DR-DQ haplotypes were handled as single units for association and clustering because linkage in the cohort was strong. Across 300 to 400 genotyped donors of the cohort, an average of about 200,000 unique TCR beta nucleotide sequences per donor were sequenced, and 15% to 20% of those sequences were non-productive.

This clone was seen only once. Its binding antigen is unknown. Base qualities are not at hand, and no much larger clone is one base apart. The research as a whole found: When HLA alleles, especially DR and DQ, strongly co-occurred, TCR associations were difficult to assign to individual alleles. Most TCR sequences were observed very rarely across donors, whereas some public TCRs were present in many individuals. Cytomegalovirus status was reported to be diagnosed by the classifier with high specificity and sensitivity in both the original and validation cohorts. HLA typing was unavailable for some donors at each locus, so association tests used only the typed subset. Roughly uniform sequencing depth across donors was assumed in presence/absence analyses, although this assumption may not hold. Specific HLA alleles were associated with roughly 16,000 TCR beta sequences at a false discovery rate of 0.05 in a later analysis. In this cohort, only TCR beta chains were sequenced, and detectable features were limited by the absence of alpha or paired-chain data. A later analysis reported that several top co-occurrence clusters appeared linked to parvovirus B19, influenza, CMV and Epstein-Barr virus. In a later analysis, TCR association rates were found to vary across HLA loci, with the most associated TCRs seen for DRB1 alleles and the fewest for HLA-C alleles. V-gene and J-gene trimming of TCR beta chains was associated with a missense DCLRE1C variant in a later genetic analysis, and the association was replicated in an independent cohort. An earlier analysis of 587 of the donors showed that most TCR beta V segments appeared in productive rearrangements either about 90% or about 30% of the time, which broadly matched IMGT annotations. The authors suggested that the approach could potentially be extended to other disease states and immunological phenotypes. Immune exposure information for the cohort was limited to CMV serostatus. A later analysis found that HLA-associated TCR beta chains were more clonally expanded and had lower generation probabilities than equally common non-associated chains. The 87-base-pair reads could not distinguish some IMGT-functional V segments, including TRBV6-2 and TRBV6-3, so those segments were excluded. According to a later genetic analysis, donors in an Asian-associated ancestry cluster had fewer N-insertions in productive TCRs than the approximately 670-donor mean. A total of some 180 TCR beta chains were listed by the study as associated with cytomegalovirus. A further reported finding was that TCR beta sequences accurately predicted the HLA-A and HLA-B alleles for most subjects in the first cohort. Over 15 rarely observed V segments, including chromosome 9 orphons, were excluded from the earlier analysis of about 600 of the donors because counts were too low. In a later analysis, most CMV-associated TCR beta chains were found to appear HLA-restricted, with HLA associations seemingly driven largely by CMV exposure. Linkage disequilibrium might explain the correlated functional status among segregating V segments, but an unknown experimental factor could not be excluded. A cluster of highly shared sequence variants was judged likely to represent a technical artifact of the sequencing pipeline. Three of the identified cytomegalovirus-associated TCR beta chains were confirmed in vitro to be specific for cytomegalovirus antigens.

The cohort comprised several hundred healthy bone marrow donors. At the time of sampling, all cohort members were nominally healthy, though unrecorded immune exposures were likely present. The donor was CMV seropositive and belonged to the group of about 290 seropositive cohort members. Each donor provided a peripheral blood sample, and peripheral blood mononuclear cells were used for TCR beta sequencing. The Qiagen DNeasy Blood Extraction Kit was used to extract genomic DNA from the blood cell samples. The protocol used for the library was the immunoSEQ multiplex PCR assay. A mixture of 60 forward primers for TCR Vbeta segments and 13 reverse primers for TCR Jbeta segments was used in the multiplex PCR. The CDR3 region of rearranged TCR beta genes was amplified from genomic DNA with a multiplex PCR assay. Amplified TCR beta libraries were sequenced as 87-base-pair reads on the Illumina HiSeq System. The paper's data handling went like this. A later analysis tallied about 77 million unique TCR beta chains across the 660 or so repertoires, and around 12 million of those chains were shared by two or more donors. Raw reads were error-corrected and collapsed into unique sequences by a nearest-neighbor algorithm in which closely related sequences were merged to remove PCR and sequencing errors. CDR3 sequences were aligned to IMGT reference sequences to assign V, D and J gene segments. For a sequence to be retained, a match of at least six nucleotides was required to both a V gene segment and a J gene segment. Rearrangements were classified as productive when the CDR3 lacked stop codons and remained in frame with V and J, and all other rearrangements were classified as non-productive. CDR3 was defined by IMGT convention, running from the second conserved V-encoded cysteine to the conserved J-encoded phenylalanine. In an earlier analysis of 550 to 650 of the donors, sequences lacking an unambiguous match to a single V gene segment were excluded. In an earlier analysis of a few hundred of the donors, a V segment was called functional when productive rearrangements were above 56.7%, and segregating when the standard deviation between donors exceeded 5%. A statistical classification framework was built to diagnose cytomegalovirus status from the catalog of TCR beta chain sequences. In a later analysis, V and J genes were assigned by comparing TCR nucleotide sequences against IMGT/GENE-DB human TR gene sequences. A later analysis assigned CDR3 sequences and most-parsimonious VDJ recombination scenarios with the TCRdist pipeline. In a later analysis, each TCR beta chain was defined by its CDR3 amino acid sequence together with its V-gene family, and reads lacking a unique V-gene family were excluded. To address suspected cross-contamination and a sequencing artifact, a later analysis removed under 600 highly shared, low-generation-probability nucleotide sequences. For each public chain, a later analysis derived a clonal expansion index from normalized ranks of inferred template counts within each repertoire. In a later analysis, generation probabilities were computed using a VDJ recombination model fitted to out-of-frame rearrangements, and the results were checked against IGoR. A later analysis scored TCR-TCR, TCR-HLA and TCR-CMV co-occurrence with hypergeometric tests, applying a repertoire-size bias correction to TCR pairs. To estimate false discovery rates, a later analysis permuted the HLA or CMV assignments 20 times. In a later analysis, co-occurring TCRs were grouped using DBSCAN, and TCRdist sequence similarity was added for clustering within HLA-allele-positive subsets. Repertoires with fewer than 30,000 or more than 120,000 public chains were left out of co-occurrence clustering, as were about five repertoires with anomalous nucleotide sharing. TCRdb limited this immuneACCESS table to in-frame rearrangements with V and J called. A share of clones is missing; checked studies link under half to unresolved V genes, and the rest is unexplained. V and J calls plus clone size are reproduced from that table; the DNA served to infer D and trimming. This sample has around 85,000 clones in its table, and 80% of those were observed once. The ten largest clones capture around 32% of the sample.

The CDR3 holds 14 amino acids from the cysteine to the phenylalanine. Just CDR3 DNA is preserved here, 42 bases in frame from base 1. The germline V gene (reference sequence) yields LNHDA for CDR1 and SQIVND for CDR2. The trim is 0 bases for V and 6 bases for J, with a gap of 11 bases between the germline ends. The sequence came from a man aged 50 or older in good health and CMV-seropositive. Sequencing was performed on PBMCs. Recombination linked TRBV19 to TRBJ1-2; there is no confident call for the D gene. The base sequence is TGTGCCAGTAGTATAGATCACGGAGGGAATGGCTACACCTTC. Translated, it gives CASSIDHGGNGYTF. With the portions outside the CDR3 filled from the reference TRBV19 and TRBJ1-2 genes, the complete variable region becomes DGGITQSPKYLFRKEGQNVTLSCEQNLNHDAMYWYRQDPGQGLRLIYYSQIVNDFQKGDIAEGYSVSREKKESFPLTVTSAQKNPTAFYLCASSIDHGGNGYTFGSGTRLTVV.